These 27 T cell receptor beta chains originate from one sample sequenced in a study of CD8 T cells in ankylosing spondylitis. TCRdb redid the calling of the 5' RACE reads with MiXCR, one entry per CDR3 protein. The sample includes 300,000 to 350,000 distinct CDR3 sequences, 14% to 15% seen only once; the top ten take approximately 0.99%. Sequenced input: blood, either unsorted or a sorted T cell fraction (not recorded which). The receptors were sampled from a male donor with ankylosing spondylitis or in good health (not recorded which).

This clonotype was seen ten or more times. This chain joins TRBV5-1 and TRBJ2-2; D gene ambiguous. Germline CDR1 reads SGHRS; CDR2 reads YFSETQ. The CDR3 extends over 15 amino acids. Trimming left V 1 base short and J 2 bases short, with 9 bases between. Here the CDR3 reads CASSLTAANTGELFF. CDR3 sequence (DNA): TGCGCCAGCAGCTTGACGGCTGCCAACACCGGGGAGCTGTTTTTT.

In this sample, this clonotype turned up a few times. The rearrangement uses TRBV29-1 and TRBJ1-2; D unresolved. Germline V gene lookup returns CDR1 SQVTM and CDR2 ANQGSEA. Trimming removed 4 bases at V and 0 bases at J, with 6 bases between. The CDR3 has 12 amino acids. CDR3: CSVVGTNYGYTF. CDR3 coding DNA: TGCAGCGTTGTCGGGACTAACTATGGCTACACCTTC.

This clonotype was counted at least ten times. In DNA form, the CDR3 reads TGCGCCAGCAGCTTCAGAGGGGAGGACACCGGGGAGCTGTTTTTT. This translates into CASSFRGEDTGELFF. The rearrangement joins TRBV5-1 to TRBJ2-2; perhaps TRBD2 as D (6 bases). The CDR3 runs to 15 residues. CDR1 SGHRS and CDR2 YFSETQ come from the germline V gene. The V end was cut by 2 bases, the J end by 3 bases, with 11 bases between. The whole variable domain, filled in from reference TRBV5-1 and TRBJ2-2, reads KAGVTQTPRYLIKTRGQQVTLSCSPISGHRSVSWYQQTPGQGLQFLFEYFSETQRNKGNFPGRFSGRQFSNSRSEMNVSTLELGDSALYLCASSFRGEDTGELFFGEGSRLTVL.

The table lists this clonotype with a few counts. CDR3 region: CASTKDTGELFF. CDR3 nucleotides: TGTGCCAGCACGAAGGACACCGGGGAGCTGTTTTTT. The J gene is TRBJ2-2, the V gene TRBV6-5, with unresolved D. Germline V lookup: CDR1 MNHEY, CDR2 SVGAGI. The CDR3 has 12 residues. Trimming cost V 7 bases and J 3 bases, with 6 bases left between them.

This clonotype was counted a few times. The chain has TRBV5-1 and TRBJ2-1; D not resolved. The germline V and J ends were trimmed by 5 bases and 4 bases, with 16 bases remaining between them. Germline CDR1 SGHRS, CDR2 YFSETQ. The CDR3 extends over 15 amino acids. The CDR3 coding sequence is TGCGCCAGCAGTCAGGCCACCCCCCAGTACAATGAGCAGTTCTTC. Amino acid sequence: CASSQATPQYNEQFF.

This clonotype was seen only a few times. The rearrangement links TRBV18 to TRBJ2-6, with D tentatively TRBD1 or TRBD2 (5 bases each). V was trimmed by 0 bases and J by 0 bases, leaving 6 bases between them. The CDR3 spans 16 residues. Per germline, CDR1 KGHSH and CDR2 LQKENI. DNA for the CDR3: TGTGCCAGCTCACCACCGGGGACCTCTGGGGCCAACGTCCTGACTTTC. It yields the protein CASSPPGTSGANVLTF.

This rearrangement joins TRBV5-1 to TRBJ2-7; TRBD2 is a possible D gene (5 bases). The CDR3 is 13 residues long. Looked up from germline, CDR1 is SGHRS and CDR2 is YFSETQ. V was clipped by 2 bases and J by 4 bases, with 10 bases between them. DNA of the CDR3: TGCGCCAGCAGCTTCTTTGAGGGTTACGAGCAGTACTTC. Translating it yields CASSFFEGYEQYF.

At least ten counts were recorded for this clonotype. The chain has TRBV9 and TRBJ2-2; 10 nucleotides align to TRBD2. This CDR3 region has 16 residues. The junction had 1 base not matched to a gene; V was cut back by 0 bases and J by 2 bases. Germline loops: CDR1 SGDLS, CDR2 YYNGEE. The CDR3: CASSVALAGNTGELFF. DNA for the CDR3: TGTGCCAGCAGCGTAGCACTAGCGGGAAACACCGGGGAGCTGTTTTTT. The full variable domain, in which reference TRBV9 and TRBJ2-2 provide the parts outside the CDR3, is DSGVTQTPKHLITATGQRVTLRCSPRSGDLSVYWYQQSLDQGLQFLIQYYNGEERAKGNILERFSAQQFPDLHSELNLSSLELGDSALYFCASSVALAGNTGELFFGEGSRLTVL.

This clonotype was detected only a few times. The chain has TRBV6-1 and TRBJ2-5, with D uncertain. Germline V gene lookup returns CDR1 MNHNS and CDR2 SASEGT. The CDR3 has 15 residues. V lost 10 bases and J 4 bases, leaving 22 bases between the germline ends. For the CDR3, the DNA is TGTGCCACTACCCCTGACATTTCCCCCTCAGAGACCCAGTACTTC. Residues: CATTPDISPSETQYF.

CDR3 DNA: TGTGCCAGCAGTTACTCAGGCCGGGAGACGGCGAATTCACCCCTCCACTTT. Encoded protein: CASSYSGRETANSPLHF. V gene TRBV6-5 combines with J gene TRBJ1-6; no reliable D call. The germline V gene encodes CDR1 MNHEY and CDR2 SVGAGI. The CDR3 consists of 17 residues. The V gene lost 0 bases and the J gene lost 7 bases, with 16 bases spanning the gap.

This clonotype turned up a few times. This chain links TRBV7-9 with TRBJ2-7; TRBD2 agrees at 7 bases. CDR3 length: 12 amino acids. The V and J ends lost 5 bases and 9 bases, in that order; junction bases with no gene match: 7. Germline CDR1 and CDR2: SEHNR and FQNEAQ (reference sequence). Here the CDR3 DNA reads TGTGCCAGCAGCCACGGGGAGGGGTCGCAGTACTTC. This gives the protein CASSHGEGSQYF.

This clonotype came up a few times. The chain couples TRBV29-1 to TRBJ2-4, with TRBD1 identical over 9 bases. The CDR3 loop spans 15 amino acids. With V trimmed by 4 bases and J by 3 bases, 7 bases remained unmatched. Germline V gene lookup returns CDR1 SQVTM and CDR2 ANQGSEA. The CDR3 DNA follows: TGCAGCGTTGGGGGACAGGGAGAGGTCAAAAACATTCAGTACTTC. The encoded protein is CSVGGQGEVKNIQYF.

The CDR3 DNA is TGTGCCAGCAGCTTAGTTGCGGGGGGGCGGGAGACCCAGTACTTC. It translates to CASSLVAGGRETQYF. The chain is built from TRBV7-8 and TRBJ2-5, with 9 bases lining up with TRBD2. Germline V gene sequence: CDR1 SGHVS, CDR2 FQNEAQ. This CDR3 is 15 amino acids long. Losses at the gene ends were 1 base for V and 5 bases for J; bases not matched to a gene: 5.

This clonotype has more than one count but fewer than ten. The gene calls are TRBV12-3 or TRBV12-4 and TRBJ1-4; no definite D call. The CDR3 extends over 14 amino acids. Trimming shortened V by 6 bases and J by 8 bases, and 16 bases separated the two germline ends. The CDR3 protein is CASSATGPGEKLFF. CDR3 nucleotide sequence: TGTGCCAGCAGCGCTACTGGCCCCGGGGAAAAACTGTTTTTT.

The sample holds many counts of this clonotype. The V gene is TRBV5-1, the J gene TRBJ2-1; D is ambiguous. V gave up 2 bases and J gave up 4 bases, with 4 bases separating them. The germline V gene encodes CDR1 SGHRS and CDR2 YFSETQ. CDR3 size: 12 residues. CDR3 residues: CASSFGYNEQFF. CDR3 sequence (DNA): TGCGCCAGCAGCTTTGGGTACAATGAGCAGTTCTTC. Together with reference TRBV5-1 and TRBJ2-1, the CDR3 gives the full variable domain: KAGVTQTPRYLIKTRGQQVTLSCSPISGHRSVSWYQQTPGQGLQFLFEYFSETQRNKGNFPGRFSGRQFSNSRSEMNVSTLELGDSALYLCASSFGYNEQFFGPGTRLTVL.

This clonotype was counted many times. V gene TRBV3-1 combines with J gene TRBJ1-2; D gene uncertain. This CDR3 has 11 amino acids. Trimming stripped 0 bases from V and 8 bases from J, with 4 bases between. In germline, CDR1 is LGHDT, CDR2 YNNKEL (reference sequence). The CDR3 loop is CASSQDIGYTF. CDR3 sequence (DNA): TGTGCCAGCAGCCAAGACATCGGCTACACCTTC.

This clonotype was counted many times. The genes are TRBV20-1 and TRBJ1-1; TRBD1 matches 7 bases. The CDR3 runs 12 residues. Germline V gene sequence: CDR1 DFQATT, CDR2 SNEGSKA (reference sequence). The J segment lost 10 bases and the V segment lost 3 bases, leaving 8 bases of the junction unmatched. CDR3 loop: CSASRGQGGAFF. Written as DNA, the CDR3 is TGCAGTGCTAGCAGGGGCCAGGGGGGAGCTTTCTTT.

The chain uses TRBV2 and TRBJ2-2, with 10 bases fitting TRBD2. V was clipped by 4 bases and J by 7 bases; unmatched bases: 6. CDR1 SNHLY and CDR2 FYNNEI come from the germline V gene. The CDR3 has 15 amino acids. The CDR3 loop is CASSGASGSGGELFF. DNA of the CDR3: TGTGCCAGCAGTGGGGCTAGCGGGAGTGGCGGGGAGCTGTTTTTT.

This clonotype showed up just a few times. The chain combines TRBV7-9 with TRBJ2-1, with TRBD1 as a possible D gene (5 bases). The CDR3 totals 15 residues. Germline loops: CDR1 SEHNR, CDR2 FQNEAQ (reference sequence). Trimming cost V 3 bases and J 10 bases, with 19 bases left between them. The CDR3 DNA reads as TGTGCCAGCAGCTTCGGCGATCGACAGTCATGGGAGCAGTTCTTC. This translates into CASSFGDRQSWEQFF.

This clonotype was observed a handful of times. This chain joins TRBV12-3 or TRBV12-4 and TRBJ2-6; D might be TRBD1 (5 bases). The CDR3 totals 13 residues. Trimming cost V 7 bases and J 13 bases, with 17 bases left between them. The CDR3 nucleotides are TGTGCCAGCACCATCCAGGGTGCCTGGGTCCTGACTTTC. Translating gives CASTIQGAWVLTF.

This clonotype was detected only a few times. V and J are TRBV5-6 and TRBJ2-7; D is uncertain. The CDR3 has 13 residues. Germline V gene data show CDR1 as SGHDT and CDR2 as YYEEEE. The V end lost 4 bases, the J end lost 0 bases, and 8 bases lay between the germline ends. The CDR3 DNA sequence: TGTGCCAGCAGCCGGCAGCGCTCCTACGAGCAGTACTTC. This gives the protein CASSRQRSYEQYF.

The V call is TRBV29-1, the J call TRBJ2-3; TRBD2 matches at 11 bases. The ends lost 7 bases at V and 1 base at J; junction bases unmatched: 7. CDR3 length: 15 residues. From germline, CDR1 is SQVTM and CDR2 ANQGSEA. In DNA form, the CDR3 reads TGCAGCGGGTCCGGGACTAGCGGTCGCACAGATACGCAGTATTTT. This translates into CSGSGTSGRTDTQYF.

Many counts were recorded for this clonotype. The chain links TRBV10-1 to TRBJ2-7; D is unresolved. The V gene's germline CDR1 is WNHNN and CDR2 SYGVQD (reference sequence). The CDR3 contains 12 residues. V was cut by 10 bases and J by 3 bases, with 13 bases left in between. For the CDR3, the DNA is TGCGCCACGGACCGGGCCCACTACGAGCAGTACTTC. Protein: CATDRAHYEQYF.

Ten or more counts support this clonotype. The CDR3 here is CASIGSSNEKLFF. The DNA for the CDR3 is TGTGCCAGCATTGGGTCTTCTAATGAAAAACTGTTTTTT. This chain links TRBV12-3 or TRBV12-4 with TRBJ1-4; no clear D. The CDR3 runs 13 residues. V gave up 7 bases and J gave up 3 bases, with 9 bases separating them.

In its sample, this clonotype was seen many times. The chain joins TRBV5-1 to TRBJ1-5; D unresolved. V lost 1 base to trimming and J lost 5 bases, with 7 bases between them. This CDR3 contains 13 residues. Germline V gene sequence: CDR1 SGHRS, CDR2 YFSETQ. The CDR3 region is CASSLNHDQPQHF. The CDR3, as DNA: TGCGCCAGCAGCTTGAATCACGATCAGCCCCAGCATTTT.

This clonotype was counted between two and nine times. The rearrangement joins TRBV20-1 to TRBJ2-3; 10 bases line up with TRBD2. The CDR3 loop spans 14 amino acids. V gave up 3 bases and J gave up 0 bases; unmatched junction bases: 0. The V gene's germline CDR1 is DFQATT and CDR2 SNEGSKA (reference sequence). In nucleotides, the CDR3 is TGCAGTGCTAGGGGACTAGCGAGCACAGATACGCAGTATTTT. Translating gives CSARGLASTDTQYF.

This clonotype turned up a few times. The rearrangement links TRBV11-2 to TRBJ2-3; D gene ambiguous. Per germline, CDR1 SGHAT and CDR2 FQNNGV. The CDR3 totals 14 residues. Trimming pared 6 bases from V and 0 bases from J, leaving 10 bases between. The CDR3 spells CASRGRISTDTQYF. CDR3 DNA sequence: TGTGCCAGCAGAGGACGGATTAGCACAGATACGCAGTATTTT. Combining the CDR3 with reference TRBV11-2 and TRBJ2-3 gives the whole variable domain EAGVAQSPRYKIIEKRQSVAFWCNPISGHATLYWYQQILGQGPKLLIQFQNNGVVDDSQLPKDRFSAERLKGVDSTLKIQPAKLEDSAVYLCASRGRISTDTQYFGPGTRLTVL.